The T cell receptor beta chain under discussion was sequenced for a study of cytomegalovirus exposure and HLA in healthy donors. 60 Vbeta and 13 Jbeta primers were used in PCR. In the original workflow: An analysis performed later counted 60 million to 90 million unique TCR beta chains (roughly 9.9 million of them shared). The data were produced by immunoSEQ multiplex PCR, yet TCRdb's version contains in-frame clones alone and is incomplete. That table furnishes V, J and clone size, whereas the DNA furnished D and trimming. Its clone listing holds 150,000 to 200,000 clones. Nominally healthy donors provided the samples, though records likely missed some immune exposures. Study findings and constraints: It was taken for granted in presence/absence analyses that sequencing depth across donors was roughly uniform. A list of roughly 160 TCR beta chains associated with cytomegalovirus was given.

On this clone: No antigen is known for it.

The sequence derives from a woman aged 18-29 years in good health and CMV-seropositive. The source material was PBMCs.

The CDR3 is CASSLGWDNEYNEQFF. The CDR3 DNA sequence: TGTGCCAGCAGCTTAGGGTGGGACAACGAGTACAATGAGCAGTTCTTC. V gene TRBV7-8 combines with J gene TRBJ2-1; maybe TRBD1 (6 bases). Germline V gives CDR1 SGHVS, CDR2 FQNEAQ. The CDR3 sequence is 16 residues long. V was shortened by 1 base and J by 4 bases, with 14 bases between the two germline ends.